The 5 T cell receptor beta chains below were found in one sample sequenced in a study of blood T cell repertoires in COVID-19 (dated by TCRdb to the early 2020s). Library generation was performed with the immunoSEQ multiplex PCR assay. The clones in this table, taken by TCRdb from immuneACCESS, are in-frame only. Not every clone is retained; where verified, under half of the shortfall comes from an unresolved V gene, and the cause of the rest is unknown. This sample is represented by 300,000 or so clones; 90% of them were singletons. 2% to 3% of the sample lies in the top ten. The specimen sequenced was PBMCs or T cells enriched from blood (not recorded which). The receptors here all came from a man aged 55 to 69 who had recovered from COVID-19.

The gene calls are TRBV2 and TRBJ1-2, with TRBD1 matching 8 bases. This CDR3 is built from 14 residues. Germline V gene lookup returns CDR1 SNHLY and CDR2 FYNNEI. The V and J ends lost 7 bases and 5 bases, in that order; junction bases with no gene match: 9. The CDR3 DNA reads TGTGCCAGCACTTCCGACAGGGGAGGATATGGCTACACCTTC. As protein: CASTSDRGGYGYTF.

The CDR3 spells CASSLVGAASNQPQHF. CDR3 nucleotide sequence: TGTGCCAGCAGCTTAGTGGGGGCGGCGAGCAATCAGCCCCAGCATTTT. The V and J genes are TRBV7-2 and TRBJ1-5, with D perhaps matching TRBD1 (6 bases). V was shortened by 1 base and J by 1 base, with 11 bases between the two germline ends. In germline, CDR1 is SGHTA, CDR2 FQGNSA. The CDR3 covers 16 residues.

The V call is TRBV5-4, the J call TRBJ1-2; D is uncertain. The CDR3 consists of 16 residues. Trimming cost V 4 bases and J 1 base, with 17 bases left between them. Germline assignment: CDR1 SGHNT and CDR2 YYREEE (reference sequence). CDR3 protein: CASSPAAGLSNYGYTF. The CDR3 coding sequence is TGTGCCAGCAGCCCTGCAGCAGGACTGAGTAACTATGGCTACACCTTC.

The rearrangement links TRBV5-1 to TRBJ2-7, with 9 bases matching TRBD2. Trimming removed 6 bases from V and 3 bases from J; junction bases left unmatched: 7. CDR3 length: 14 amino acids. The V gene's germline CDR1 is SGHRS and CDR2 YFSETQ. DNA of the CDR3: TGCGCCAGCACCTGGCGGGAGGGGTTCTACGAGCAGTACTTC. As protein: CASTWREGFYEQYF.

V gene TRBV12-3 or TRBV12-4 combines with J gene TRBJ1-1; no clear D gene. The CDR3 is 12 residues long. V shed 3 bases and J shed 11 bases, with 13 bases lying between them. DNA of the CDR3: TGTGCCAGCAGTTTCGAAGCGGGAACCGCTTTCTTT. Translating it yields CASSFEAGTAFF.